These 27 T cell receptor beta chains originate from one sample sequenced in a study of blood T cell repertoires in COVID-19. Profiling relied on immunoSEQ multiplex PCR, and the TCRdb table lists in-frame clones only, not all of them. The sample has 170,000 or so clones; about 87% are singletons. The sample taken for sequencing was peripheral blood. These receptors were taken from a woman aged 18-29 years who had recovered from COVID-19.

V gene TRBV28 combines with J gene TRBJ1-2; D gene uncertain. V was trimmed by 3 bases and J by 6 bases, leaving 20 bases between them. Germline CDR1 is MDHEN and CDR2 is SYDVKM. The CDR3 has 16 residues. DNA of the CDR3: TGTGCCAGCAGTTTTTCTTCCGGGAGGCAGTCGAATGGCTACACCTTC. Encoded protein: CASSFSSGRQSNGYTF.

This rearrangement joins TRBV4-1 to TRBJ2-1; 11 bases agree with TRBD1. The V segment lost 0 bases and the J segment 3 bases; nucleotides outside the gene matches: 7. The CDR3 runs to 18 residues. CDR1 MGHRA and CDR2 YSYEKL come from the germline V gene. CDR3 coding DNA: TGCGCCAGCAGCCAAGATCGGGGGACAGGGGGGAGCTACAATGAGCAGTTCTTC. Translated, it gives CASSQDRGTGGSYNEQFF.

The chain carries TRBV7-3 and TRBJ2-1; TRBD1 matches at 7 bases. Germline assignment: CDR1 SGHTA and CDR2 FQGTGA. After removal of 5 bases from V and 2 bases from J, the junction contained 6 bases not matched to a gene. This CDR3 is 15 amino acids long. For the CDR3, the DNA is TGTGCCAGCAGCGCTCGGGACAGCCCCTACAATGAGCAGTTCTTC. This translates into CASSARDSPYNEQFF. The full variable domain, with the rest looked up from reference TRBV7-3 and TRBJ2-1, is GAGVSQTPSNKVTEKGKYVELRCDPISGHTALYWYRQSLGQGPEFLIYFQGTGAADDSGLPNDRFFAVRPEGSVSTLKIQRTERGDSAVYLCASSARDSPYNEQFFGPGTRLTVL.

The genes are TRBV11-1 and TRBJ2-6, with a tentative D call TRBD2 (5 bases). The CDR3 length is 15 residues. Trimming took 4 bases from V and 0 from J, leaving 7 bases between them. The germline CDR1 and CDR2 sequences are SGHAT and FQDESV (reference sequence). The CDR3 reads CASSWTDSGANVLTF. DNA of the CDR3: TGTGCCAGCAGCTGGACTGACTCTGGGGCCAACGTCCTGACTTTC.

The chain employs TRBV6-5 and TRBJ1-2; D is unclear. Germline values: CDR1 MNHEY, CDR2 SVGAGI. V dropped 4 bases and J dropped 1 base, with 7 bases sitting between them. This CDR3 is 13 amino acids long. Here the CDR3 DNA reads TGTGCCAGCAGTTGGTCCAGTAACTATGGCTACACCTTC. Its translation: CASSWSSNYGYTF.

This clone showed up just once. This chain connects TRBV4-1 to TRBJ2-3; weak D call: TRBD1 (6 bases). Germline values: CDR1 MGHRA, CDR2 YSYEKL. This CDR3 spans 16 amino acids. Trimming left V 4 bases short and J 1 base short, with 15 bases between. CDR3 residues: CASSLRTAPGTDTQYF. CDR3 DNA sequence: TGCGCCAGCAGCCTTCGGACAGCCCCAGGCACAGATACGCAGTATTTT.

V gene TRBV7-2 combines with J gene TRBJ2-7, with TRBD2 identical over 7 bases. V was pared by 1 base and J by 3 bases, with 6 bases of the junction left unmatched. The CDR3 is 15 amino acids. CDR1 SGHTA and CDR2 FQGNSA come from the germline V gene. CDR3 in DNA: TGTGCCAGCAGCTTAGTGGCTAGCGGTTTCTACGAGCAGTACTTC. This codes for CASSLVASGFYEQYF.

As DNA, the CDR3 is TGTGCCAGAAGCTTGGTCGGAGTTCCGGGGACACCCACCTACGAGCAGTACTTC. Translated: CARSLVGVPGTPTYEQYF. V gene TRBV5-3 combines with J gene TRBJ2-7; D is possibly TRBD1 (6 bases). TRBV5-3 is classed as an ORF, of uncertain function. Between the trimmed V and J ends, which lost 0 bases and 2 bases, there was a span of 21 bases. The CDR3 totals 18 residues.

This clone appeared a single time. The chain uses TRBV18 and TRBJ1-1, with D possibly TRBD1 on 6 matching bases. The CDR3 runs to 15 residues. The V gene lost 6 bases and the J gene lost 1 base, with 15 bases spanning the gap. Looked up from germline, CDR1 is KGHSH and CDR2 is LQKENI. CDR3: CASSLLQGANTEAFF. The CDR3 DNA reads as TGTGCCAGCTCGCTCTTACAGGGTGCGAACACTGAAGCTTTCTTT.

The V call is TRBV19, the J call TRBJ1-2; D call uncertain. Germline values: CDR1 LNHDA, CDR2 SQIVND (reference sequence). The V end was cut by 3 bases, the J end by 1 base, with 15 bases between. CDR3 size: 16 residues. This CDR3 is CASSMNGVGGNYGYTF. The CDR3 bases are TGTGCCAGTAGTATGAACGGGGTTGGAGGTAACTATGGCTACACCTTC.

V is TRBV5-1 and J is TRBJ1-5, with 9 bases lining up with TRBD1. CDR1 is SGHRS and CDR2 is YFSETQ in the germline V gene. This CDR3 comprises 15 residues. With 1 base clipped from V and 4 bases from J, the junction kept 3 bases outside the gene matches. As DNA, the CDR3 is TGCGCCAGCAGCTTGCTCGGGACAGGGAATCAGCCCCAGCATTTT. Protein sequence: CASSLLGTGNQPQHF.

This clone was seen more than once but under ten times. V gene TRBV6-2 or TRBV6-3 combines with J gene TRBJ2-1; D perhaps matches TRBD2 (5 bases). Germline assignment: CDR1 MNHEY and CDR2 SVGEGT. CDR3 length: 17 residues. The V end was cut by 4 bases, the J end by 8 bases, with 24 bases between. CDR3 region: CASSSGRETGTSDEQFF. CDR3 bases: TGTGCCAGCAGTTCTGGTAGGGAGACCGGAACCTCGGATGAGCAGTTCTTC.

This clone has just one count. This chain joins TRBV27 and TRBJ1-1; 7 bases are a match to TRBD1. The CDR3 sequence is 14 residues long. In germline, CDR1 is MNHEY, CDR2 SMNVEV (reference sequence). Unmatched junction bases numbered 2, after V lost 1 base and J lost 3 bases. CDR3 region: CASSLLQGYTEAFF. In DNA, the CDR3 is TGTGCCAGCAGTTTATTACAGGGGTACACTGAAGCTTTCTTT.

For the CDR3, the DNA is TGTGCCAGCTCACCACCGCGCGCCAGGGGGGAGACCCAGTACTTC. It is translated as CASSPPRARGETQYF. The rearrangement uses TRBV18 and TRBJ2-5, with TRBD1 matching over 7 bases. The junction had 6 bases not matched to a gene; V was cut back by 0 bases and J by 5 bases. The CDR3 has 15 residues. Germline V gene sequence: CDR1 KGHSH, CDR2 LQKENI.

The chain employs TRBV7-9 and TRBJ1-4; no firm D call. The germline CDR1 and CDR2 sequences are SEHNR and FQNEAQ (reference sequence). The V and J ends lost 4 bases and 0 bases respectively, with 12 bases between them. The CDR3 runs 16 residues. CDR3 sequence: CASSSRAVATNEKLFF. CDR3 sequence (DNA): TGTGCCAGCAGCTCTCGCGCGGTTGCAACTAATGAAAAACTGTTTTTT.

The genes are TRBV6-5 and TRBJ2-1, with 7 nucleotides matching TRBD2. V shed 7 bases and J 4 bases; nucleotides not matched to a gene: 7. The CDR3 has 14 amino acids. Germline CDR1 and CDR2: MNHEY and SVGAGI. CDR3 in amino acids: CASTTSALYNEQFF. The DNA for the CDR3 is TGTGCCAGCACCACTAGCGCTCTTTACAATGAGCAGTTCTTC.

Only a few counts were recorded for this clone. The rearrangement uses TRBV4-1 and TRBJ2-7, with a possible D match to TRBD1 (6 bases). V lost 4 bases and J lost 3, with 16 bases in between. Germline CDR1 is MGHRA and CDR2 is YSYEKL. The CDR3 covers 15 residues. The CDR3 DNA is TGCGCCAGCAGCCGAGACGCAGGGGTGGGCTACGAGCAGTACTTC. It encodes CASSRDAGVGYEQYF.

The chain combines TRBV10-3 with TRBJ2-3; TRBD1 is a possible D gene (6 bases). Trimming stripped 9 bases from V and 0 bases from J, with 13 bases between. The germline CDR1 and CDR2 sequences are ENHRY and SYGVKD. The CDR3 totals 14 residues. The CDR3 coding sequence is TGTGCCATTCGGGACACCACTAGCACAGATACGCAGTATTTT. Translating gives CAIRDTTSTDTQYF.

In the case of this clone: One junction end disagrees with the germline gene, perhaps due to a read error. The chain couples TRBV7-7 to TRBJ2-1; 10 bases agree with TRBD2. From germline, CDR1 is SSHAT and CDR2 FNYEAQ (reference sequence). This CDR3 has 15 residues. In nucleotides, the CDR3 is TGTGCTAGCAGCTTAATGCTAGCGGGGGACAGTGAGCAGTTCTTC. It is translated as CASSLMLAGDSEQFF.

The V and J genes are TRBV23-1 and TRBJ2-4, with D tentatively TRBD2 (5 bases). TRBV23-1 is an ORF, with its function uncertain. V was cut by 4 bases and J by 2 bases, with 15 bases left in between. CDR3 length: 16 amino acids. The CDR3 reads CASSLLLSVSKNIQYF. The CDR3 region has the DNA TGCGCCAGCAGTCTCCTACTTAGCGTATCCAAAAACATTCAGTACTTC.

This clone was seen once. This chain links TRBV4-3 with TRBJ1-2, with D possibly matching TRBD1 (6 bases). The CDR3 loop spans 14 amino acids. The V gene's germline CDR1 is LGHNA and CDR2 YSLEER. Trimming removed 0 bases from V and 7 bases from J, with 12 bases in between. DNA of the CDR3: TGCGCCAGCAGCCAAGACGGCAGGGGCAGTGGCTACACCTTC. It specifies CASSQDGRGSGYTF.

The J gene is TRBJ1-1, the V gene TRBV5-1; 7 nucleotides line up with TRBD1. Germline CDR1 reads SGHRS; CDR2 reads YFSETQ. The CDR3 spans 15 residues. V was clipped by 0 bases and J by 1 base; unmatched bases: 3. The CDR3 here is CASSLDAGGNTEAFF. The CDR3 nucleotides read TGCGCCAGCAGCTTGGATGCAGGGGGGAACACTGAAGCTTTCTTT. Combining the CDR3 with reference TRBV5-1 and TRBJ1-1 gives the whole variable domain KAGVTQTPRYLIKTRGQQVTLSCSPISGHRSVSWYQQTPGQGLQFLFEYFSETQRNKGNFPGRFSGRQFSNSRSEMNVSTLELGDSALYLCASSLDAGGNTEAFFGQGTRLTVV.

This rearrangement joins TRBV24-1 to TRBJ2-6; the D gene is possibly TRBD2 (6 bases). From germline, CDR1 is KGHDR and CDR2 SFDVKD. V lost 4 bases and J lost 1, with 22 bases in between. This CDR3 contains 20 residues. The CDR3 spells CATSDPRRGTESSGANVLTF. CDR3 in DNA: TGTGCCACCAGTGACCCCAGGAGGGGCACAGAGAGTTCTGGGGCCAACGTCCTGACTTTC.

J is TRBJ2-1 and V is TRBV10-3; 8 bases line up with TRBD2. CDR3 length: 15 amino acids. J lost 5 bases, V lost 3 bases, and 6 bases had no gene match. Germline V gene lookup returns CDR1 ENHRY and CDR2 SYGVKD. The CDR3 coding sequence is TGTGCCATCAGTGACCCGGGAGGGCCCCACAATGAGCAGTTCTTC. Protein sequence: CAISDPGGPHNEQFF.

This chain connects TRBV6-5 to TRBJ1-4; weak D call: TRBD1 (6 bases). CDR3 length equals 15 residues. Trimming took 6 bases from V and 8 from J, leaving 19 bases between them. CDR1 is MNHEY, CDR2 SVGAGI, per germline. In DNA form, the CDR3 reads TGTGCCAGCAGGGGTGGACGGGGGGCCCGAGAAAAACTGTTTTTT. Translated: CASRGGRGAREKLFF.

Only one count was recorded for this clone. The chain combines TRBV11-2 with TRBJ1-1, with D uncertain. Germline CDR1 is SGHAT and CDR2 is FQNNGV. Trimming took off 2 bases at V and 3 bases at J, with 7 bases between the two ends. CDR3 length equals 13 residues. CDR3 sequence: CASSLRRDTEAFF. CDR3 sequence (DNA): TGTGCCAGCAGCTTACGCCGGGACACTGAAGCTTTCTTT.

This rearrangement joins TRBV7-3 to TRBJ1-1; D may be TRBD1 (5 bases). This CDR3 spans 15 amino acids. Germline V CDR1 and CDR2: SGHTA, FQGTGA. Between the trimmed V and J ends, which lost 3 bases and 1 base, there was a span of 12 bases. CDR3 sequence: CASSFNKGSNTEAFF. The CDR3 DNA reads TGTGCCAGCAGCTTTAACAAGGGGTCGAACACTGAAGCTTTCTTT.